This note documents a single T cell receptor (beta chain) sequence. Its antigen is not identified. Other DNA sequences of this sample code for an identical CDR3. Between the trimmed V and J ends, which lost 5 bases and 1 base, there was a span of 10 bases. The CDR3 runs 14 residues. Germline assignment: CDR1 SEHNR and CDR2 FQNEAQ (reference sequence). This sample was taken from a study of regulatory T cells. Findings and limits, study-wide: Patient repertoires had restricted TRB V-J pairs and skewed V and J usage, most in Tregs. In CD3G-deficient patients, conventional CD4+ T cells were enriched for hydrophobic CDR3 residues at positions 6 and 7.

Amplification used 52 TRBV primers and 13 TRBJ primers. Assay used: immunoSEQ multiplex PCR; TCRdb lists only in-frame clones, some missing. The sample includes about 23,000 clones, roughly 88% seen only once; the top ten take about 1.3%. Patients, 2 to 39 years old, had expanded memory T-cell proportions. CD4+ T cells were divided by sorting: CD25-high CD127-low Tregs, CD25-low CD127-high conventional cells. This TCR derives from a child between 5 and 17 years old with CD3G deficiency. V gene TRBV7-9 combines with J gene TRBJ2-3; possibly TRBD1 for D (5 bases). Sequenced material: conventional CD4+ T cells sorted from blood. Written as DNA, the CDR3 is TGTGCCAGCAGCCGAGACAGCCGCACAGATACGCAGTATTTT. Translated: CASSRDSRTDTQYF.